This TCR beta chain derives from a study of glioma-infiltrating T cells. This clonotype has ten or more counts. The iRepertoire nested amplicon-rescue multiplex PCR amplified TCR alpha and beta CDR3s from RNA. TCRdb reprocessed the multiplex PCR reads with MiXCR, giving one entry per CDR3 protein. This table holds fewer than 90,000 distinct CDR3 sequences, about 23% found once. This CDR3 region has 15 residues. Germline CDR1 and CDR2: MDHEN and SYDVKM. The V end lost 4 bases, the J end lost 6 bases, and 16 bases lay between the germline ends. The TCR sequence derives from a human donor with low-grade glioma or glioblastoma, undergoing nonglioma brain surgery, or in good health (not recorded which). Material: glioma tissue, nonneoplastic brain tissue, or PBMCs (not recorded which). V gene TRBV28 combines with J gene TRBJ1-5, with D unresolved. CDR3 amino acids: CASSSGFRLLQPQHF. The DNA for the CDR3 is TGTGCCAGCAGTTCGGGCTTTAGGTTGCTTCAGCCCCAGCATTTT.